This T cell receptor (beta chain) emerged from a study of tumor-infiltrating lymphocytes in oesophageal squamous cell carcinoma. TCRdb re-analysed the PCR reads in MiXCR, keeping a single row per CDR3 protein. The table lists about 14,000 distinct CDR3 sequences, 45% to 55% of them singletons, with around 42% in the top ten. With 4 bases removed from V and 1 base from J, the gap between germline ends came to 11 bases. This CDR3 is built from 14 residues. From germline, CDR1 is SGHRS and CDR2 YFSETQ. The source of this sequence is a male donor with esophageal squamous cell carcinoma. The sequenced sample was blood. This chain uses TRBV5-1 with TRBJ1-1, with D possibly TRBD1 on 6 matching bases. The CDR3 DNA is TGCGCCAGCAGCGCCATACAGGGGAACACTGAAGCTTTCTTT. Its protein is CASSAIQGNTEAFF.